Presented here are 19 T cell receptor beta chains from one specimen sequenced in a study of blood T cell repertoires in COVID-19. Method: immunoSEQ multiplex PCR; TCRdb's copy keeps in-frame clones and lacks some. The sample gives over 150,000 clones, approximately 84% of which show up once; approximately 0.99% is in the top ten. Sequencing used peripheral blood. These receptors originate from a man between 35 and 55 years old with acute or convalescent COVID-19.

This clone was recorded once. The chain couples TRBV5-6 to TRBJ1-2, with D perhaps matching TRBD1 (6 bases). Per the germline V gene, CDR1 is SGHDT and CDR2 is YYEEEE. CDR3 size: 14 residues. V lost 4 bases, J lost 3 bases, and 13 bases lay in between. CDR3 nucleotides: TGTGCCAGCAGCCAGAAGACAGGCTACTATGGCTACACCTTC. Translating it yields CASSQKTGYYGYTF.

CDR3 coding DNA: TGTGCCAGCCATCGGAGCTCCTATAATTCACCCCTCCACTTT. Protein: CASHRSSYNSPLHF. This chain connects TRBV2 to TRBJ1-6, with D hard to call. V gave up 8 bases and J gave up 0 bases, with 8 bases separating them. Per the germline V gene, CDR1 is SNHLY and CDR2 is FYNNEI. This CDR3 region has 14 residues.

The V call is TRBV5-6, the J call TRBJ2-1, with 9 bases aligning to TRBD2. Per germline, CDR1 SGHDT and CDR2 YYEEEE. This CDR3 is 13 amino acids long. V gave up 4 bases and J gave up 10 bases; unmatched junction bases: 6. The CDR3, as DNA: TGTGCCAGCAGCCCTCTAGCGGGGTACGAGCAGTTCTTC. It translates to CASSPLAGYEQFF.

The V gene is TRBV29-1, the J gene TRBJ2-2; weak D call: TRBD2 (5 bases). This CDR3 has 13 residues. V lost 5 bases and J 2 bases, leaving 9 bases between the germline ends. Germline V gives CDR1 SQVTM, CDR2 ANQGSEA. The CDR3 sequence: CSVSRGNTGELFF. DNA of the CDR3: TGCAGCGTTTCCCGGGGAAACACCGGGGAGCTGTTTTTT.

V is TRBV19 and J is TRBJ2-7; TRBD2 aligns across 9 bases. Germline CDR1 LNHDA, CDR2 SQIVND (reference sequence). The CDR3 extends over 15 amino acids. Trimming cost V 4 bases and J 0 bases; bases outside gene matches: 4. The CDR3 nucleotides are TGTGCCAGTAGTAATATAGCGGGGGCCTCCTACGAGCAGTACTTC. This translates into CASSNIAGASYEQYF.

The chain couples TRBV7-2 to TRBJ2-3; 9 nucleotides match TRBD2. Unmatched junction bases numbered 7, after V lost 4 bases and J lost 2 bases. The CDR3 has 16 residues. The germline gives CDR1 SGHTA, CDR2 FQGNSA. The CDR3 nucleotides are TGTGCCAGCAGCTCCGGTAGCGGGGGCCTCACAGATACGCAGTATTTT. Translated: CASSSGSGGLTDTQYF.

The V gene is TRBV28, the J gene TRBJ1-2, with D possibly matching TRBD1 (5 bases). This CDR3 comprises 16 residues. V dropped 6 bases and J dropped 8 bases, with 25 bases sitting between them. From germline, CDR1 is MDHEN and CDR2 SYDVKM. The CDR3 DNA is TGTGCCAGCAGGGAGACGGGGGTCGCCCTCAATGGGGGCTACACCTTC. Residues: CASRETGVALNGGYTF.

This clone was counted between two and nine times. The chain uses TRBV28 and TRBJ1-2, with TRBD1 as a possible D gene (6 bases). Trimming shortened V by 5 bases and J by 2 bases, and 9 bases separated the two germline ends. In germline, CDR1 is MDHEN, CDR2 SYDVKM. This CDR3 has 13 amino acids. CDR3 region: CASSQTGNYGYTF. In DNA, the CDR3 is TGTGCCAGCAGTCAGACAGGAAACTATGGCTACACCTTC.

The chain carries TRBV4-2 and TRBJ1-6; TRBD1 matches at 10 bases. The germline CDR1 and CDR2 sequences are LGHNA and YNFKEQ. CDR3 size: 15 residues. The V segment lost 0 bases and the J segment 9 bases; nucleotides outside the gene matches: 2. The CDR3 DNA reads as TGTGCCAGCAGCCAAGAGGGACAGGGGTCTTCACCCCTCCACTTT. Its protein is CASSQEGQGSSPLHF.

The V and J genes are TRBV7-7 and TRBJ2-3; 8 bases fit TRBD2. CDR1 and CDR2 from the germline V gene are SSHAT and FNYEAQ (reference sequence). Germline trimming cut 5 bases from V and 0 bases from J; bases unmatched to any gene: 4. The CDR3 runs 15 residues. CDR3 bases: TGTGCCAGCAGCCCTAGCGGGTCTAGCACAGATACGCAGTATTTT. Protein product: CASSPSGSSTDTQYF.

The chain links TRBV10-3 to TRBJ2-1, with TRBD1 as a possible D gene (6 bases). Germline V gene data show CDR1 as ENHRY and CDR2 as SYGVKD. CDR3 length: 14 amino acids. V shed 4 bases and J shed 8 bases, with 15 bases lying between them. CDR3 amino acids: CAISARSQGYEQFF. The CDR3 nucleotides are TGTGCCATCAGTGCTAGATCTCAGGGGTATGAGCAGTTCTTC.

J is TRBJ2-7 and V is TRBV7-2; tentative D call: TRBD2 (5 bases). Deletions cut 6 bases from V and 2 bases from J, with 11 bases between. Germline values: CDR1 SGHTA, CDR2 FQGNSA. The CDR3 extends over 13 amino acids. CDR3 amino acids: CASSPTITYEQYF. CDR3 nucleotides: TGTGCCAGCAGTCCGACTATTACCTACGAGCAGTACTTC. Combining the CDR3 with reference TRBV7-2 and TRBJ2-7 gives the whole variable domain GAGVSQSPSNKVTEKGKDVELRCDPISGHTALYWYRQSLGQGLEFLIYFQGNSAPDKSGLPSDRFSAERTGGSVSTLTIQRTQQEDSAVYLCASSPTITYEQYFGPGTRLTVT.

The chain combines TRBV5-4 with TRBJ2-5; TRBD2 agrees at 9 bases. From germline, CDR1 is SGHNT and CDR2 YYREEE (reference sequence). The CDR3 is 15 amino acids. J lost 3 bases, V lost 4 bases, and 7 bases had no gene match. The CDR3 here is CASSPRLAEEETQYF. DNA of the CDR3: TGTGCCAGCAGCCCCAGACTAGCGGAGGAAGAGACCCAGTACTTC.

The chain has TRBV11-2 and TRBJ2-3; maybe TRBD2 (6 bases). The V end lost 1 base, the J end lost 3 bases, and 11 bases lay between the germline ends. The germline gives CDR1 SGHAT, CDR2 FQNNGV. CDR3 length equals 15 residues. CDR3 DNA sequence: TGTGCCAGCAGCTTAGCAGGGAGGTGGACAGATACGCAGTATTTT. Its translation: CASSLAGRWTDTQYF.

V is TRBV30 and J is TRBJ2-7; tentatively, D is TRBD1 (5 bases). Per the germline V gene, CDR1 is GTSNPN and CDR2 is SVGIG (reference sequence). CDR3 length: 14 residues. Trimming pared 0 bases from V and 2 bases from J, leaving 11 bases between. CDR3 sequence: CAWSVLAGPYEQYF. The DNA for the CDR3 is TGTGCCTGGAGTGTACTGGCAGGGCCCTACGAGCAGTACTTC.

V is TRBV6-2 or TRBV6-3 and J is TRBJ1-2; possible D gene TRBD1, 5 bases. The CDR3 is 12 residues long. The germline gives CDR1 MNHEY, CDR2 SVGEGT. V gave up 5 bases and J gave up 8 bases, with 12 bases separating them. The CDR3 protein is CASSRTLVGYTF. As DNA, the CDR3 is TGTGCCAGCAGTCGGACACTGGTCGGCTACACCTTC.

The J gene is TRBJ1-3, the V gene TRBV19, with D possibly being TRBD1 (5 bases). CDR1 is LNHDA, CDR2 SQIVND, per germline (reference sequence). CDR3 size: 15 residues. Trimming cost V 7 bases and J 0 bases, with 13 bases left between them. CDR3 in DNA: TGTGCCAGTATCCCCCCAGGGCGCTCTGGAAACACCATATATTTT. Translated: CASIPPGRSGNTIYF.

The V call is TRBV30, the J call TRBJ1-2, with 8 bases lining up with TRBD1. The CDR3 is made up of 13 amino acids. Germline values: CDR1 GTSNPN, CDR2 SVGIG (reference sequence). The junction had 5 bases not matched to a gene; V was cut back by 0 bases and J by 8 bases. The CDR3 DNA sequence: TGTGCCTGGAGTGTACAGGGGGTCTGGGGCTACACCTTC. It translates to CAWSVQGVWGYTF.

The rearrangement links TRBV19 to TRBJ2-1; 9 nucleotides agree with TRBD2. From germline, CDR1 is LNHDA and CDR2 SQIVND (reference sequence). The V segment lost 4 bases and the J segment 5 bases; nucleotides outside the gene matches: 3. The CDR3 is 14 amino acids. CDR3 DNA sequence: TGTGCCAGTAGTACCCGGACTAGCGACAATGAGCAGTTCTTC. Translation gives CASSTRTSDNEQFF.